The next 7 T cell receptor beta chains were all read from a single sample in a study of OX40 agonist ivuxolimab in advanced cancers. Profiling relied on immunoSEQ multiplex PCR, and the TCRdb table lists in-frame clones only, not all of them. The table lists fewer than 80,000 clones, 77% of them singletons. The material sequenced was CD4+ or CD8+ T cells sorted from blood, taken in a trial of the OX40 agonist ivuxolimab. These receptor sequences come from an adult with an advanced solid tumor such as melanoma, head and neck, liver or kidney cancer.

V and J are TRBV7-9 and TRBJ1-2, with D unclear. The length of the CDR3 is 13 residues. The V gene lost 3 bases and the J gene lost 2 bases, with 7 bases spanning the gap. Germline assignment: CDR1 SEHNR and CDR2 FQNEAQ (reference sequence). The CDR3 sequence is CASSLELNYGYTF. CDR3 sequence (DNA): TGTGCCAGCAGCTTGGAGCTCAACTATGGCTACACCTTC.

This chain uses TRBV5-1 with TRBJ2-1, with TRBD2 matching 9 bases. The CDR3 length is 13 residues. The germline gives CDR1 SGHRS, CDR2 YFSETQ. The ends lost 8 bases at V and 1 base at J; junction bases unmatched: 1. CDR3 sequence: CASSGSSYNEQFF. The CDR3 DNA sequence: TGCGCCAGTAGCGGGAGTTCCTACAATGAGCAGTTCTTC.

CDR3 sequence: CASRPTESPGELFF. DNA for the CDR3: TGCGCCAGCAGACCAACAGAGTCCCCCGGGGAGCTGTTTTTT. This chain joins TRBV5-1 and TRBJ2-2; D not certain. The germline gives CDR1 SGHRS, CDR2 YFSETQ. CDR3 length: 14 amino acids. Trimming removed 5 bases at V and 6 bases at J, with 14 bases between. Full variable domain (rest looked up from reference TRBV5-1 and TRBJ2-2): KAGVTQTPRYLIKTRGQQVTLSCSPISGHRSVSWYQQTPGQGLQFLFEYFSETQRNKGNFPGRFSGRQFSNSRSEMNVSTLELGDSALYLCASRPTESPGELFFGEGSRLTVL.

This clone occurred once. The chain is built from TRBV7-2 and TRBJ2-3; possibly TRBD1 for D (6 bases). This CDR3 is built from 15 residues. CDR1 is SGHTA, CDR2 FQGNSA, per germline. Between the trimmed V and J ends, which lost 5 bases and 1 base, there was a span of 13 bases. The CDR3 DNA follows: TGTGCCAGCAGCCTACAGGGCTCCGGCACAGATACGCAGTATTTT. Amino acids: CASSLQGSGTDTQYF.

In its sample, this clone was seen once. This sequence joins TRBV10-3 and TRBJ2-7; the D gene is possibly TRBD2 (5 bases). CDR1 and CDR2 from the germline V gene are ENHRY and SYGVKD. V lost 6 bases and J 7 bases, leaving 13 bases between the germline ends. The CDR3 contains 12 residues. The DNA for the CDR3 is TGTGCCATCAGCGTGCTTCCGGGGGAGCAGTACTTC. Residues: CAISVLPGEQYF.

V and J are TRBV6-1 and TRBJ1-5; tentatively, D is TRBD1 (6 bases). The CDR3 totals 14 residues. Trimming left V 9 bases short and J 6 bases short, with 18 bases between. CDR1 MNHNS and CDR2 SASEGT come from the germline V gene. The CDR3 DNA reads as TGTGCCAGTAGCGAACAGGGTGAGAGTCAGCCCCAGCATTTT. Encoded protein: CASSEQGESQPQHF.

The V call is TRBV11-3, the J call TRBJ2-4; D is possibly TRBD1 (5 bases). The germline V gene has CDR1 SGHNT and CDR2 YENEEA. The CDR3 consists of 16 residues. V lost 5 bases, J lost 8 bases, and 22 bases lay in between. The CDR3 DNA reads TGTGCCAGCAGCGGGATATGGGGCCATAAACGGGACATTCAGTACTTC. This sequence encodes CASSGIWGHKRDIQYF.